This T cell receptor (beta chain) was retrieved from a study of beta chain features in type 1 diabetes. Study-wide results and limits: Healthy donors had naive, central memory and Treg TCRB repertoires that appeared less similar than those seen among patients.

The sequenced template was cDNA made from the entire isolated RNA. Profiled with immunoSEQ multiplex PCR; TCRdb holds only in-frame clones, not every one. The sample lists fewer than 550,000 clones, 11% occurring once. About this clone: Its antigen is not known.

The length of the CDR3 is 14 residues. Germline loops: CDR1 SGHTA, CDR2 FQGNSA. Trimming left V 3 bases short and J 8 bases short, with 15 bases between. The source of this sequence is a woman younger than 30 in good health. The V call is TRBV7-2, the J call TRBJ2-3; no reliable D call. The specimen sequenced was naive CD4+ T cells from blood. In DNA, the CDR3 is TGTGCCAGCAGCTTCGGCCCGGACGTAGGTACGCAGTATTTT. Translation: CASSFGPDVGTQYF.